This T cell receptor beta chain was captured by sequencing in a study of T cell responses to AZD1222 COVID-19 vaccine. Looking at the study overall: Second-dose schedules of about 4 or about 12 weeks were combined.

In regard to this clone: What it binds is not known.

The repertoire was sequenced with immunoSEQ multiplex PCR; TCRdb's copy has only in-frame clones and lacks some. The table has 70,000 to 90,000 clones, more than 70% seen once; the top ten hold about 2%. J was trimmed by 6 bases and V by 4 bases; bases with no gene match: 6. The CDR3 is made up of 14 amino acids. Looked up from germline, CDR1 is SGHNT and CDR2 is YYREEE (reference sequence). Study results and caveats: Close to half of all spike-specific TCRs reportedly target regions of the variants that are unmutated. At 160-218 and 743-854, vaccine-associated CD4 TCRs were dominant, and they spanned spike. White British people made up most donors, females outnumbered males, and clonal diversity was possibly underestimated.

The chain employs TRBV5-4 and TRBJ2-3; 9 nucleotides agree with TRBD1. This TCR derives from an adult in good health. Specimen: peripheral blood, collected on day 0 of AZD1222 vaccination. Here the CDR3 DNA reads TGTGCCAGCAGCCGGACAGGGGTGGCGGATACGCAGTATTTT. This gives the protein CASSRTGVADTQYF. Complete variable domain (other parts from reference TRBV5-4 and TRBJ2-3): ETGVTQSPTHLIKTRGQQVTLRCSSQSGHNTVSWYQQALGQGPQFIFQYYREEENGRGNFPPRFSGLQFPNYSSELNVNALELDDSALYLCASSRTGVADTQYFGPGTRLTVL.